A single sample gave rise to the 25 T cell receptor beta chains below, sequenced in a study of OX40 agonist ivuxolimab in advanced cancers. TCRdb's copy holds only in-frame clones and misses some; the assay was immunoSEQ multiplex PCR. The data contain about 23,000 clones, about 77% of them singletons. This specimen was CD4+ or CD8+ T cells sorted from blood, taken in a trial of the OX40 agonist ivuxolimab. These receptors were obtained from an adult with an advanced solid tumor such as melanoma, head and neck, liver or kidney cancer.

The rearrangement joins TRBV28 to TRBJ2-5; D may match TRBD1 or TRBD2 (7 bases each). Germline V CDR1 and CDR2: MDHEN, SYDVKM. Trimming removed 5 bases at V and 2 bases at J, with 15 bases between. This CDR3 is 15 amino acids long. As DNA, the CDR3 is TGTGCCAGCAGTGAAGCAGGGGGAGGGCAAGAGACCCAGTACTTC. Its translation: CASSEAGGGQETQYF.

This sequence joins TRBV19 and TRBJ2-5; TRBD2 might be the D (6 bases). This CDR3 has 12 amino acids. Trimming pared 6 bases from V and 5 bases from J, leaving 10 bases between. Germline V CDR1 and CDR2: LNHDA, SQIVND (reference sequence). The CDR3 DNA reads as TGTGCCAGTAGCGTAAGCGGGGAGACCCAGTACTTC. Residues: CASSVSGETQYF.

This chain connects TRBV7-2 to TRBJ2-5, with D unclear. Germline V CDR1 and CDR2: SGHTA, FQGNSA. The CDR3 sequence is 13 residues long. V shed 3 bases and J shed 5 bases, with 10 bases lying between them. CDR3 in amino acids: CASSFGRRETQYF. The CDR3 nucleotides are TGTGCCAGCAGCTTCGGGCGTAGGGAGACCCAGTACTTC.

The V gene is TRBV27, the J gene TRBJ2-7; D might be TRBD1 (6 bases). Germline CDR1 reads MNHEY; CDR2 reads SMNVEV (reference sequence). The CDR3 runs 15 residues. Trimming stripped 6 bases from V and 1 base from J, with 16 bases between. CDR3 coding DNA: TGTGCCAGCAGACTACTTGGACAGCCATCCTACGAGCAGTACTTC. It yields the protein CASRLLGQPSYEQYF.

This rearrangement joins TRBV7-2 to TRBJ2-7; either TRBD1 or TRBD2 may fit D (5 bases each). The V and J ends lost 5 bases and 0 bases respectively, with 20 bases between them. The CDR3 extends over 17 amino acids. Germline CDR1 and CDR2: SGHTA and FQGNSA. The chain's CDR3 is CASSPWRVGPTSYEQYF. The CDR3 DNA reads TGTGCCAGCAGCCCCTGGCGGGTGGGGCCGACCTCCTACGAGCAGTACTTC.

Only a few counts were recorded for this clone. The rearrangement links TRBV27 to TRBJ2-7; 7 bases line up with TRBD1. Germline CDR1 reads MNHEY; CDR2 reads SMNVEV (reference sequence). V lost 5 bases and J lost 0; bases outside the gene matches: 7. There are 15 residues in the CDR3. CDR3 sequence reads: CASSLGGGLSYEQYF. The CDR3 DNA reads as TGTGCCAGCAGTCTAGGGGGCGGTCTCTCCTACGAGCAGTACTTC.

V gene TRBV2 combines with J gene TRBJ2-2; D may be TRBD1 (6 bases). The CDR3 sequence is 17 residues long. Trimming took off 1 base at V and 4 bases at J, with 16 bases between the two ends. The germline V gene has CDR1 SNHLY and CDR2 FYNNEI. For the CDR3, the DNA is TGTGCCAGCAGTGAAGTGAGTCTGAGAGGGGGCACCGGGGAGCTGTTTTTT. Protein: CASSEVSLRGGTGELFF.

The V gene is TRBV5-1, the J gene TRBJ2-2; TRBD1 is a possible D gene (5 bases). The germline gives CDR1 SGHRS, CDR2 YFSETQ. This CDR3 contains 14 residues. Trimming stripped 2 bases from V and 6 bases from J, with 11 bases between. CDR3 loop: CASSFQGGSGELFF. The CDR3 nucleotides read TGCGCCAGCAGCTTCCAGGGTGGGTCCGGGGAGCTGTTTTTT.

J is TRBJ1-5 and V is TRBV6-5; D not resolved. This CDR3 is built from 15 residues. Germline-derived CDR1 and CDR2 are MNHEY and SVGAGI. Trimming stripped 6 bases from V and 5 bases from J, with 17 bases between. CDR3 residues: CASSPETGLDQPQHF. CDR3 bases: TGTGCCAGCAGCCCCGAAACGGGTCTAGATCAGCCCCAGCATTTT.

The rearrangement uses TRBV5-1 and TRBJ2-1; the D call may be TRBD1 or TRBD2 (5 bases each). Trimming left V 3 bases short and J 8 bases short, with 15 bases between. The CDR3 has 14 amino acids. Germline CDR1 and CDR2: SGHRS and YFSETQ. The DNA for the CDR3 is TGCGCCAGCAGCTCTCGACGGGACGGGGATGAGCAGTTCTTC. Its translation: CASSSRRDGDEQFF.

The chain uses TRBV7-3 and TRBJ2-2; 10 bases map to TRBD2. V lost 4 bases to trimming and J lost 2 bases; unmatched junction nucleotides: 13. The length of the CDR3 is 19 residues. Germline V CDR1 and CDR2: SGHTA, FQGTGA. This chain's CDR3 is CASSSRRASGRRNTGELFF. The CDR3 region has the DNA TGTGCCAGCAGCTCCAGGAGGGCTAGCGGGAGAAGAAACACCGGGGAGCTGTTTTTT.

This rearrangement joins TRBV7-2 to TRBJ2-7; tentative D call: TRBD2 (6 bases). The V end lost 2 bases, the J end lost 3 bases, and 11 bases lay between the germline ends. CDR3 length: 14 amino acids. Per the germline V gene, CDR1 is SGHTA and CDR2 is FQGNSA. CDR3 in DNA: TGTGCCAGCAGCTTAAGGGCGGGGCTCTACGAGCAGTACTTC. Protein: CASSLRAGLYEQYF.

The chain recombines TRBV6-6 with TRBJ2-5; 7 bases are a match to TRBD2. Germline V gene sequence: CDR1 MNHNY, CDR2 SVGAGI (reference sequence). Germline trimming cut 5 bases from V and 1 base from J; bases unmatched to any gene: 7. This CDR3 contains 15 residues. The CDR3 DNA sequence: TGTGCCAGCAGTAGACCGGGACTACCCCAAGAGACCCAGTACTTC. It yields the protein CASSRPGLPQETQYF.

This clone was recorded once. The CDR3 DNA reads as TGTGCCAGCAACCCAGGGGGGCCAGGGGAGCTGTTTTTT. This sequence encodes CASNPGGPGELFF. The V call is TRBV6-1, the J call TRBJ2-2; a weak D match, TRBD1 (7 bases). This CDR3 has 13 amino acids. Between the trimmed V and J ends, which lost 7 bases and 8 bases, there was a span of 14 bases. Germline loops: CDR1 MNHNS, CDR2 SASEGT.

V is TRBV4-3 and J is TRBJ2-3; tentative D call: TRBD1 (6 bases). Germline CDR1 is LGHNA and CDR2 is YSLEER. V lost 0 bases and J 4 bases, leaving 14 bases between the germline ends. The CDR3 has 16 residues. The DNA for the CDR3 is TGCGCCAGCAGCCAAGATTCAGGGGAAGTCTCAGATACGCAGTATTTT. Translated: CASSQDSGEVSDTQYF.

The chain is built from TRBV28 and TRBJ1-2; no definite D call. The CDR3 runs 15 residues. Trimming shortened V by 6 bases and J by 2 bases, and 16 bases separated the two germline ends. Germline values: CDR1 MDHEN, CDR2 SYDVKM. DNA of the CDR3: TGTGCCAGCAGAGGTGTGGAGTTAGAAAACTATGGCTACACCTTC. It codes for CASRGVELENYGYTF.

In this sample, this clone turned up a few times. The chain uses TRBV9 and TRBJ2-7; 11 nucleotides align to TRBD2. The CDR3 consists of 18 residues. The J segment lost 1 base and the V segment lost 4 bases, leaving 13 bases of the junction unmatched. Looked up from germline, CDR1 is SGDLS and CDR2 is YYNGEE. DNA of the CDR3: TGTGCCAGCAGCCAAGAGAATAGCGGGGGGGCCGGGTCCTACGAGCAGTACTTC. Translating it yields CASSQENSGGAGSYEQYF.

The chain uses TRBV5-1 and TRBJ2-1, with a tentative D call TRBD2 (6 bases). Looked up from germline, CDR1 is SGHRS and CDR2 is YFSETQ. There are 15 residues in the CDR3. V was shortened by 4 bases and J by 7 bases, with 18 bases between the two germline ends. CDR3 sequence (DNA): TGCGCCAGCAGCCCTGAGGGACTCCCTTTAAATGAGCAGTTCTTC. Translated, it gives CASSPEGLPLNEQFF.

The chain uses TRBV9 and TRBJ2-5; TRBD2 matches at 9 bases. The V and J ends lost 0 bases and 5 bases, in that order; junction bases with no gene match: 8. In germline, CDR1 is SGDLS, CDR2 YYNGEE. The CDR3 sequence is 16 residues long. The CDR3 bases are TGTGCCAGCAGCGTAGGGTTAGCGGGAGCTGGGGAGACCCAGTACTTC. Translating it yields CASSVGLAGAGETQYF.

The chain has TRBV5-6 and TRBJ2-2, with D unclear. The germline gives CDR1 SGHDT, CDR2 YYEEEE. The CDR3 spans 16 residues. Trimming removed 3 bases from V and 5 bases from J, with 17 bases in between. This CDR3 reads CASSSDLGGPTGELFF. Here the CDR3 DNA reads TGTGCCAGCAGCTCCGACCTGGGTGGTCCGACCGGGGAGCTGTTTTTT.

The chain couples TRBV28 to TRBJ2-4, with TRBD2 identical over 7 bases. V lost 2 bases, J lost 5 bases, and 24 bases stayed unmatched. There are 21 residues in the CDR3. The germline V gene encodes CDR1 MDHEN and CDR2 SYDVKM. The CDR3 reads CASSLGNRRGGGSSSENIQYF. CDR3 nucleotide sequence: TGTGCCAGCAGTTTAGGTAATCGTCGGGGCGGGGGTAGCAGCAGCGAAAACATTCAGTACTTC.

This clone was seen a handful of times. The chain uses TRBV19 and TRBJ2-1; 15 positions match TRBD2. The germline V gene has CDR1 LNHDA and CDR2 SQIVND (reference sequence). Trimming at V came to 5 bases and at J to 13 bases, leaving 9 bases not matched to a gene. The CDR3 has 15 residues. The CDR3 DNA sequence: TGTGCCAGTAGTTGGACTAGCGGGAGGGAGTCTCCCCAGTTCTTC. Translated, it gives CASSWTSGRESPQFF.

This chain uses TRBV7-6 with TRBJ2-1, with TRBD2 matching 16 bases. The CDR3 has 19 amino acids. The germline V gene has CDR1 SGHVS and CDR2 FNYEAQ. V shed 3 bases, J shed 0 bases, and the junction held 5 bases outside the gene matches. The CDR3 region has the DNA TGTGCCAGCAGCTTTAGGGGACTAGCGGGGGGGGCCTCCTACAATGAGCAGTTCTTC. Amino acid sequence: CASSFRGLAGGASYNEQFF. The full variable domain, its missing parts supplied by reference TRBV7-6 and TRBJ2-1, is GAGVSQSPRYKVTKRGQDVALRCDPISGHVSLYWYRQALGQGPEFLTYFNYEAQQDKSGLPNDRFSAERPEGSISTLTIQRTEQRDSAMYRCASSFRGLAGGASYNEQFFGPGTRLTVL.

The chain links TRBV4-1 to TRBJ2-1; 8 bases match TRBD2. Germline CDR1 and CDR2: MGHRA and YSYEKL. The CDR3 is made up of 17 amino acids. V was pared by 1 base and J by 6 bases, with 11 bases of the junction left unmatched. CDR3 bases: TGCGCCAGCAGCCAAGGGTGGCTAGCGGGCCGTTCCAATGAGCAGTTCTTC. It is translated as CASSQGWLAGRSNEQFF.

This sequence joins TRBV7-2 and TRBJ1-2; D is perhaps TRBD1 (6 bases). The germline V and J ends were trimmed by 2 bases and 2 bases, with 12 bases remaining between them. The V gene's germline CDR1 is SGHTA and CDR2 FQGNSA. This CDR3 is 15 amino acids long. The CDR3 DNA reads TGTGCCAGCAGCTTAATGGGGGCGAGGAACTATGGCTACACCTTC. Translated: CASSLMGARNYGYTF.